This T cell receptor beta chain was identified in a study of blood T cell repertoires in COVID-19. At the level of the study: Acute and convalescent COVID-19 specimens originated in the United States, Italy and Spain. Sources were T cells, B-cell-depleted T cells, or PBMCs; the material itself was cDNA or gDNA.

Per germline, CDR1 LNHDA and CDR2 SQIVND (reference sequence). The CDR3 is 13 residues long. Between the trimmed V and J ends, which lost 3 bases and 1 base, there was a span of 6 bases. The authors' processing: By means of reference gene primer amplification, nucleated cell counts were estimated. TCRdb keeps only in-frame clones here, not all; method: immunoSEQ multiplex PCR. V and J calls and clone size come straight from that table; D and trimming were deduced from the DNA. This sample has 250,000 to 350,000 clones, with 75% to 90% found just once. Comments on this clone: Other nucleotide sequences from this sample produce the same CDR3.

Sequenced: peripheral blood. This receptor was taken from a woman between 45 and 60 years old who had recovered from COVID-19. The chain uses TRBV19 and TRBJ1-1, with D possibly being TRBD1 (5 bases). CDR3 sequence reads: CASSMGQNTEAFF. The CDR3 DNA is TGTGCCAGTAGTATGGGGCAGAACACTGAAGCTTTCTTT.